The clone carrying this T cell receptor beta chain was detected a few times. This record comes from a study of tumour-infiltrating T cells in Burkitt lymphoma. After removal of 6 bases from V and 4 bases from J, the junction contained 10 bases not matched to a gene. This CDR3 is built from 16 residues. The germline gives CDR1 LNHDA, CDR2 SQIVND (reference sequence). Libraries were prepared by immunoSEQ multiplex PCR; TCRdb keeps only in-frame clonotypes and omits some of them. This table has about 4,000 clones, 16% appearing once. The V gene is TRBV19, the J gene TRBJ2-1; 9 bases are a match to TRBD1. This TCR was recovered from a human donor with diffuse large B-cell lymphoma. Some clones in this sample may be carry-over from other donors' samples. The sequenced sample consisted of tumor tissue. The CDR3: CASRTGTGFGYNEQFF. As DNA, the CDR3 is TGTGCCAGTAGAACCGGGACAGGGTTCGGTTACAATGAGCAGTTCTTC. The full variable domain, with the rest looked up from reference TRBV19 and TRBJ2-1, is DGGITQSPKYLFRKEGQNVTLSCEQNLNHDAMYWYRQDPGQGLRLIYYSQIVNDFQKGDIAEGYSVSREKKESFPLTVTSAQKNPTAFYLCASRTGTGFGYNEQFFGPGTRLTVL.